This TCR beta chain was sequenced during a study of T cells in Graves' hyperthyroidism and ophthalmopathy. This clonotype was detected many times. It was RNA transcripts that yielded the amplified TCR beta CDR3 regions. Using the HTBI primer set, a first-round RT-PCR was run on the TCR CDR3. Each CDR3 protein gets one entry after TCRdb re-called the multiplex PCR reads with MiXCR. Counted here are approximately 510,000 distinct CDR3 sequences, more than 20% occurring once; the ten biggest clones make up about 25%. The receptor comes from a man between 18 and 35 years old with Graves' hyperthyroidism. The sample taken for sequencing was blood.

The CDR3, as DNA: TGCAGCGTTAATGGCTACACCTTC. It yields the protein CSVNGYTF. The chain links TRBV29-1 to TRBJ1-2; D is ambiguous. The V gene's germline CDR1 is SQVTM and CDR2 ANQGSEA. The CDR3 has 8 residues. The V gene lost 5 bases and the J gene lost 6 bases, with 1 base spanning the gap.